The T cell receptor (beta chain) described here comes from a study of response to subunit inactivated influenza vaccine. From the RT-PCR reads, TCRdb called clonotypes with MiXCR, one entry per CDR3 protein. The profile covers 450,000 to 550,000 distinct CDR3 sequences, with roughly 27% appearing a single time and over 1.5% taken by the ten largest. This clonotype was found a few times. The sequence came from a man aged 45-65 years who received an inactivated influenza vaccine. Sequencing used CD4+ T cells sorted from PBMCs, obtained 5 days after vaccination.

The CDR3 here is CASSLGQGAGELFF. CDR3 sequence (DNA): TGTGCCAGCAGCTTAGGACAGGGGGCCGGGGAGCTGTTTTTT. This chain joins TRBV7-2 and TRBJ2-2; TRBD1 agrees at 9 bases. Germline lookup yields CDR1 SGHTA and CDR2 FQGNSA. The CDR3 contains 14 residues. V lost 1 base to trimming and J lost 6 bases; unmatched junction nucleotides: 0.